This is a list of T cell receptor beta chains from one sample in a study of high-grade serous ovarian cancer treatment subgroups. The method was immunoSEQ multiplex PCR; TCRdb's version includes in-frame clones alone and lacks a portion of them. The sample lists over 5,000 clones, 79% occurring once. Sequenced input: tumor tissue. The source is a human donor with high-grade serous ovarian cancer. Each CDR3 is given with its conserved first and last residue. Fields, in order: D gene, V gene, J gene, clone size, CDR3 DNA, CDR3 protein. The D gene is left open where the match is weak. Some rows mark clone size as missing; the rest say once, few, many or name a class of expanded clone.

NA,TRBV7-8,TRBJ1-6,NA,TGTGCCAGCAGCTTAGCTGGAGAGGGATTATCACCCCTCCACTTT,CASSLAGEGLSPLHF
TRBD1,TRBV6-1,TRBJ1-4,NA,TGTGCCAGCAGTCCCCGGGACAGGGGGGAAAAACTGTTTTTT,CASSPRDRGEKLFF
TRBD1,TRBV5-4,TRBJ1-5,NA,TGTGCCAGCAGCCCCGACAGGGCTACCCCTCAGCCCCAGCATTTT,CASSPDRATPQPQHF
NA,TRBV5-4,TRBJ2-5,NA,TGTGCCAGCAGCAAGCTAGCTAACCAAGAGACCCAGTACTTC,CASSKLANQETQYF
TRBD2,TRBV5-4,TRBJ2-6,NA,TGTGCCAGCAGCAGACAGGGACAGCGGGGGGGGGTTGGGGCCAACGTCCTGACTTTC,CASSRQGQRGGVGANVLTF
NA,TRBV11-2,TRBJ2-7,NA,TGTGCCAGCAGCTTAGTTGGCGGGGACTACGAGCAGTACTTC,CASSLVGGDYEQYF
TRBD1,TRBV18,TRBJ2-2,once,TGTGCCAGCTCACCAAAAACAGGGGCTGGCACCGGGGAGCTGTTTTTT,CASSPKTGAGTGELFF
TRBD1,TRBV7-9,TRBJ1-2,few,TGTGCCAGCAGCCCCAGGACAGGGGGCGACTATGGCTACACCTTC,CASSPRTGGDYGYTF
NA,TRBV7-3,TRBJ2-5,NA,TGTGCCAGCAGCTTAGAACTACAAGAGACCCAGTACTTC,CASSLELQETQYF
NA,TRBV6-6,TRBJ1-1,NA,TGTGCCAGCAGTTCCGACGGGGACACTGAAGCTTTCTTT,CASSSDGDTEAFF
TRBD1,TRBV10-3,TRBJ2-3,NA,TGTGCCATCAGTGAGTCCAGGGGGTCTAGCACAGATACGCAGTATTTT,CAISESRGSSTDTQYF
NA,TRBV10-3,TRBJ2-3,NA,TGTGCCATCAGTGGGGGAGACCGTGCTAGCACAGATACGCAGTATTTT,CAISGGDRASTDTQYF
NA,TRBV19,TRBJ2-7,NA,TGTGCCAGTAGTATCGACAGTTTCTCCTACGAGCAGTACTTC,CASSIDSFSYEQYF
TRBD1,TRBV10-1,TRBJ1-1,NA,TGCGCCAGCAGCGACGCGGCAGGGGGGAACACTGAAGCTTTCTTT,CASSDAAGGNTEAFF
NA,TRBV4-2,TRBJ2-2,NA,TGTGCCAGCAGCCAACTCGTTTTCGGACAGATCACCGGGGAGCTGTTTTTT,CASSQLVFGQITGELFF
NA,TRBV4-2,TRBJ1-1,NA,TGTGCCAGCAGCCAAGACCCGGGGCGCGGTGAAGCTTTCTTT,CASSQDPGRGEAFF
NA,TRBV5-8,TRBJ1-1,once,TGTGCCAGCAGCTTGCTGAGTACTGAAGCTTTCTTT,CASSLLSTEAFF
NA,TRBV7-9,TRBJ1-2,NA,TGTGCCAGCAGCTCGGGGACCCAACGGGATGGCTACACCTTC,CASSSGTQRDGYTF
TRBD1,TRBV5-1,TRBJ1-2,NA,TGCGCCAGCAGCTTGGGGACAGGGAAAGCCTATGGCTACACCTTC,CASSLGTGKAYGYTF